This T cell receptor (beta chain) was profiled in a study of control samples from healthy donors and cancer patients (dated by TCRdb to about 2020). On this clone: No cognate antigen has been identified for it. No much larger clone exists at a distance of one base, and base qualities are not known.

Preparation of the library involved the immunoSEQ multiplex PCR assay. The table was pulled from immuneACCESS by TCRdb, which kept in-frame rearrangements only. Such tables lose some clones; where checked, under half of the loss comes from unresolved V genes, and the rest has no known cause. The sample has about 120,000 clones on record, approximately 92% of them singletons. 0.58% of the sample is taken by the ten largest. V and J lose 6 bases and 7 bases, and a span of 18 bases separates them. From the cysteine through the phenylalanine, the CDR3 covers 14 amino acids. Left in the record is the CDR3 DNA by itself, 42 bases read in frame from the first base. CDR1 and CDR2 are drawn from the germline V gene: SNHLY, FYNNEI.

The TCR was taken from a man older than 75 with head and neck cancer. What was sequenced was PBMCs. Recombination connected TRBV2 to TRBJ1-2, with TRBD1 tentatively as D gene (5 bases match). The CDR3 is CASSPGEGNGGYTF. The bases read TGTGCCAGCAGCCCCGGTGAGGGGAACGGTGGCTACACCTTC.